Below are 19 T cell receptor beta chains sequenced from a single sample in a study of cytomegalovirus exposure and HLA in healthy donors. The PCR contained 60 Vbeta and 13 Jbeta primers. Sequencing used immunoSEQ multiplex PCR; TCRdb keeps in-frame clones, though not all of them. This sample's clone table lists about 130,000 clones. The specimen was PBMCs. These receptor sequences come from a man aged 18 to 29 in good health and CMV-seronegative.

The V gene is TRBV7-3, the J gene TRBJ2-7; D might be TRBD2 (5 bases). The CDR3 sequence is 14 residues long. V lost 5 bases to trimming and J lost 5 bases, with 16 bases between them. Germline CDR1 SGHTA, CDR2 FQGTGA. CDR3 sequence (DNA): TGTGCCAGCAGCCCAGACGGGAAGCATGACGAGCAGTACTTC. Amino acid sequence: CASSPDGKHDEQYF.

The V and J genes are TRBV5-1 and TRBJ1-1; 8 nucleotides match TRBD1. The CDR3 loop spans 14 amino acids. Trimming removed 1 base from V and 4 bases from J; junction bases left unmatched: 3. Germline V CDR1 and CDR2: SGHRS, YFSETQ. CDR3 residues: CASSLYTGGTEAFF. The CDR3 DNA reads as TGCGCCAGCAGCTTGTATACAGGGGGCACTGAAGCTTTCTTT.

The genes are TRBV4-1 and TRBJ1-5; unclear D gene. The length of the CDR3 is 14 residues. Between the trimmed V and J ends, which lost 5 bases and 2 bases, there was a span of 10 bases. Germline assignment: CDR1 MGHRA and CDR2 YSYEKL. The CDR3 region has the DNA TGCGCCAGCAGCTACTCCATCGGCAATCAGCCCCAGCATTTT. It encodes CASSYSIGNQPQHF.

CDR3 nucleotide sequence: TGTGCCAGCAGCTCCCGGGACTACACCGGGGAGCTGTTTTTT. This encodes CASSSRDYTGELFF. This sequence joins TRBV13 and TRBJ2-2, with D tentatively TRBD2 (6 bases). Per germline, CDR1 PRHDT and CDR2 FYEKMQ (reference sequence). V shed 4 bases and J shed 3 bases, with 9 bases lying between them. This CDR3 is 14 amino acids long.

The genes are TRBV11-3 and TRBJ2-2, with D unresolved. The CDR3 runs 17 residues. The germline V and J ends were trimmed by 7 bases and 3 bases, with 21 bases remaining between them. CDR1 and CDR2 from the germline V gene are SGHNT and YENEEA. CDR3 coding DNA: TGTGCCAGCATCCGCGGAAGAACACGGCTGCACACCGGGGAGCTGTTTTTT. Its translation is CASIRGRTRLHTGELFF.

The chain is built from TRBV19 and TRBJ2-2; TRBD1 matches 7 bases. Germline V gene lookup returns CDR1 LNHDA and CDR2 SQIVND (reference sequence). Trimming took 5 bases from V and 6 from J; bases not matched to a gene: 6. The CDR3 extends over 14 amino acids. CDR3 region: CASSPLTGSGELFF. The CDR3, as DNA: TGTGCCAGTAGTCCCTTGACAGGGTCCGGGGAGCTGTTTTTT.

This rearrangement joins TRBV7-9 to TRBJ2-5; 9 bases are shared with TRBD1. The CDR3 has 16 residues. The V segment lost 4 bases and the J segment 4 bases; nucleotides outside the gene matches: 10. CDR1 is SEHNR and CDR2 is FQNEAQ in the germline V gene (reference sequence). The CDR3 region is CASSSRDRVVGETQYF. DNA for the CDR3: TGTGCCAGCAGCTCCCGGGACAGGGTCGTAGGAGAGACCCAGTACTTC.

The CDR3 sequence: CASSISLTTIYEQYF. The CDR3 DNA reads as TGTGCCAGTAGTATAAGTTTAACAACGATTTACGAGCAGTACTTC. The rearrangement uses TRBV19 and TRBJ2-7; D remains ambiguous. With 2 bases removed from V and 4 bases from J, the gap between germline ends came to 15 bases. The CDR3 totals 15 residues. The germline gives CDR1 LNHDA, CDR2 SQIVND (reference sequence).

The chain's CDR3 is CASSQGGGRSTYEQYF. DNA of the CDR3: TGCGCCAGCAGCCAAGGGGGCGGGAGATCGACCTACGAGCAGTACTTC. The genes are TRBV4-3 and TRBJ2-7; 7 bases match TRBD2. The germline CDR1 and CDR2 sequences are LGHNA and YSLEER. V shed 1 base and J 2 bases; nucleotides not matched to a gene: 8. The CDR3 covers 16 residues.

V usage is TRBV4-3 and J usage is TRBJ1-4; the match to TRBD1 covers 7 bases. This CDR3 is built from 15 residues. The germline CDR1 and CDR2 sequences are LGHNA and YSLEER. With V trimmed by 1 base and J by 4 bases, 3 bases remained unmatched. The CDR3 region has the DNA TGCGCCAGCAGCCAAGTGGCAGGGGGTAATGAAAAACTGTTTTTT. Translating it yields CASSQVAGGNEKLFF.

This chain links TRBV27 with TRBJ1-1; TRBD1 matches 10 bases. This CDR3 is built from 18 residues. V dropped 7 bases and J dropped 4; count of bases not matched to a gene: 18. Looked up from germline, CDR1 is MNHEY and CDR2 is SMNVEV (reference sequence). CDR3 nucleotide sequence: TGTGCCAGCAACTCCCCCGGGACAGGGGCCGGACGTATCACTGAAGCTTTCTTT. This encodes CASNSPGTGAGRITEAFF.

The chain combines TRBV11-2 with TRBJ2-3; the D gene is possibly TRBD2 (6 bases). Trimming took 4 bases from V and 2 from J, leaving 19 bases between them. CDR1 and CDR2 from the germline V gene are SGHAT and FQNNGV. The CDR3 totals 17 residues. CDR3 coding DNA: TGTGCCAGCAGCTACCGAGGACTATCCACCAACACAGATACGCAGTATTTT. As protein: CASSYRGLSTNTDTQYF.

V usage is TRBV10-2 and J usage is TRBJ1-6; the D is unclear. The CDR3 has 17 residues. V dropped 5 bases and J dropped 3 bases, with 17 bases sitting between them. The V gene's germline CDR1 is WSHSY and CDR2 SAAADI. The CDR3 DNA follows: TGCGCCAGCAGTAAAGACCCTGACCGACTCTATAATTCACCCCTCCACTTT. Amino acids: CASSKDPDRLYNSPLHF.

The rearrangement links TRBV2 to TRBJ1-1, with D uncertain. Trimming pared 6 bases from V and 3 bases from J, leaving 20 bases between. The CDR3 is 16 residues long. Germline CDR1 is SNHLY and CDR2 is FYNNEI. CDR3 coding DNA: TGTGCCAGCAGAACGGAGGATCTGTGGAGGGACACTGAAGCTTTCTTT. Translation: CASRTEDLWRDTEAFF.

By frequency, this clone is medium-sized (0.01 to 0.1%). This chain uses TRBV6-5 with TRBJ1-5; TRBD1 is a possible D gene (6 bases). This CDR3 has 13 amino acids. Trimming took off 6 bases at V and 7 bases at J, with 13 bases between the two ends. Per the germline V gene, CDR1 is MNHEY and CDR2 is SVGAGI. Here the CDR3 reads CASSYTGKQPQHF. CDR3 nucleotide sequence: TGTGCCAGCAGCTATACAGGGAAACAGCCCCAGCATTTT.

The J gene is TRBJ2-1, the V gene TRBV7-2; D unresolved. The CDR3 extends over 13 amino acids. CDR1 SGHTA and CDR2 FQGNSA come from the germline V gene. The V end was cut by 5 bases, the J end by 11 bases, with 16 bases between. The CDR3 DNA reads TGTGCCAGCAGCCCTACTGCAAGCGCGCAGCAGTTCTTC. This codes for CASSPTASAQQFF. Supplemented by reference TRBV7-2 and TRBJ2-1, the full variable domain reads GAGVSQSPSNKVTEKGKDVELRCDPISGHTALYWYRQSLGQGLEFLIYFQGNSAPDKSGLPSDRFSAERTGGSVSTLTIQRTQQEDSAVYLCASSPTASAQQFFGPGTRLTVL.

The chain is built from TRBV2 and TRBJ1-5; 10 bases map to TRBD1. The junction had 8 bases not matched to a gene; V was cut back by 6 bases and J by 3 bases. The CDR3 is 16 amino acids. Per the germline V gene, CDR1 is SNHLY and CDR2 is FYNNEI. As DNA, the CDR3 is TGTGCCAGCAGACCCCCGGGACAGGGGTTCAATCAGCCCCAGCATTTT. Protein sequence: CASRPPGQGFNQPQHF. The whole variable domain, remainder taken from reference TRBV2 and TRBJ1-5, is EPEVTQTPSHQVTQMGQEVILRCVPISNHLYFYWYRQILGQKVEFLVSFYNNEISEKSEIFDDQFSVERPDGSNFTLKIRSTKLEDSAMYFCASRPPGQGFNQPQHFGDGTRLSIL.

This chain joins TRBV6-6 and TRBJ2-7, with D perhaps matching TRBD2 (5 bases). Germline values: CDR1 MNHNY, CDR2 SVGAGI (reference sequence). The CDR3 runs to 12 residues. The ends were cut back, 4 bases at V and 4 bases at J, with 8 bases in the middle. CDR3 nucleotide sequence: TGTGCCAGCAGTTCCGAGGGTTACGAGCAGTACTTC. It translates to CASSSEGYEQYF.

The DNA of the CDR3 is TGCGCCAGCAGCCAAGAAGTAGGGGGATACAACACTGAAGCTTTCTTT. Encoded protein: CASSQEVGGYNTEAFF. The V and J genes are TRBV4-3 and TRBJ1-1, with a weak D call TRBD1 (6 bases). Germline CDR1 reads LGHNA; CDR2 reads YSLEER. V was trimmed by 0 bases and J by 2 bases, leaving 13 bases between them. The CDR3 covers 16 residues.